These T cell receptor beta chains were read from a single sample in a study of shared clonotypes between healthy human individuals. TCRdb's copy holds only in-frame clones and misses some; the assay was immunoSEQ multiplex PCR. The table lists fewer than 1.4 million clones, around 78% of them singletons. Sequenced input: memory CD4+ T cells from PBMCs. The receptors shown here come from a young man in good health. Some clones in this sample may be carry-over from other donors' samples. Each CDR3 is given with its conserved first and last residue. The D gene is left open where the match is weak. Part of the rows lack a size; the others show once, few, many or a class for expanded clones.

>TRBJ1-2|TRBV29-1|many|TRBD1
CSVLVGGAGYTF
TGCAGCGTTTTGGTAGGGGGCGCGGGCTACACCTTC
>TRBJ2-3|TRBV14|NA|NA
CASSQDLTGWTDTQYF
TGTGCCAGCAGCCAAGATCTAACGGGATGGACAGATACGCAGTATTTT
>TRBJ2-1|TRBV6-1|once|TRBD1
CASSGQTGSSYNEQFF
TGTGCCAGCAGTGGGCAGACAGGGAGCTCCTACAATGAGCAGTTCTTC
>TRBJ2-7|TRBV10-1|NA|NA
CASSESKLARLYF
TGCGCCAGCAGTGAGTCGAAGCTAGCGCGCCTATACTTC
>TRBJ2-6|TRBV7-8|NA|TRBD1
CASSLGGPGANVLTF
TGTGCCAGCAGCCTAGGGGGCCCTGGGGCCAACGTCCTGACTTTC
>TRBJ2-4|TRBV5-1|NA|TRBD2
CASSFGTSGNIQYF
TGCGCCAGCAGCTTTGGGACTAGCGGAAACATTCAGTACTTC
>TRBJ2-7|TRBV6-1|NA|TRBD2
CASSEEAGDYYVYEQYF
TGTGCCAGCAGTGAAGAGGCGGGAGATTATTATGTCTACGAGCAGTACTTC
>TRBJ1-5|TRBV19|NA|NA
CASSNPGALPSNQPQHF
TGTGCCAGTAGTAACCCGGGGGCCCTCCCTAGCAATCAGCCCCAGCATTTT
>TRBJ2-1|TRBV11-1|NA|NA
CASSPGPQQFF
TGTGCCAGCAGCCCGGGGCCCCAGCAGTTCTTC
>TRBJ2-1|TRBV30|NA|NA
CAWSEIGLGSLGHSNEQFF
TGTGCCTGGAGTGAAATCGGGCTGGGGTCCCTGGGACACTCGAATGAGCAGTTCTTC
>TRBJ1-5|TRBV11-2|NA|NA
CASSLDSAGNQPQHF
TGTGCCAGCAGCTTAGATTCGGCAGGCAATCAGCCCCAGCATTTT
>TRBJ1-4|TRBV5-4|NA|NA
CASSLGGVDEKLFF
TGTGCCAGCAGCTTAGGTGGTGTCGATGAAAAACTGTTTTTT
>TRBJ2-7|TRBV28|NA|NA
CASRGNLYEQYF
TGTGCCAGCAGAGGTAACCTTTACGAGCAGTACTTC
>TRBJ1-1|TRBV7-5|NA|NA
CARSDHPVEAFF
TGTGCCAGAAGCGACCACCCTGTTGAAGCTTTCTTT
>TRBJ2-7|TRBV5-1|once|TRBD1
CASSLGTVRTYEQYF
TGCGCCAGCAGCCTAGGGACAGTACGAACCTACGAGCAGTACTTC
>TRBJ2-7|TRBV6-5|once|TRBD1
CASSLQGGPYEQYF
TGTGCCAGCAGCCTACAGGGGGGCCCCTACGAGCAGTACTTC
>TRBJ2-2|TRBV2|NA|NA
CASRGTGWTGELFF
TGTGCCAGCAGGGGAACCGGTTGGACCGGGGAGCTGTTTTTT
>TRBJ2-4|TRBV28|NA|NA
CASSGPYPSDIQYF
TGTGCCAGCAGTGGACCCTACCCCAGTGACATTCAGTACTTC
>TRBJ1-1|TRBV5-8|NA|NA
CASSRVRKNTEAFF
TGTGCCAGCAGCCGGGTGAGGAAGAACACTGAAGCTTTCTTT
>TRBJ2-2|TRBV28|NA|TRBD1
CARRDRVTGELFF
TGTGCCAGAAGGGACAGAGTCACCGGGGAGCTGTTTTTT
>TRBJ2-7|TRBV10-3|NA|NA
CATGGLASGYEQYF
TGTGCCACAGGGGGACTGGCCAGCGGCTACGAGCAGTACTTC
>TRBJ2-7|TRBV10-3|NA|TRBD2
CAISGLAGGYEQYF
TGTGCCATCAGTGGACTAGCGGGGGGCTACGAGCAGTACTTC
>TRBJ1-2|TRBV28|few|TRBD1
CASLGDRGRPGDGYTF
TGTGCCAGCCTCGGGGACAGGGGCCGCCCGGGAGATGGCTACACCTTC